This T cell receptor beta chain is from a study of T cell repertoires in cytomegalovirus infection. Study-level information: In public TCR beta signatures, there were indications of both CMV infection and matching HLA type.

Notes on the study in general: What dominated the ex vivo response were HLA-C-restricted CMV-specific TCR beta clonotypes. CMV carriers with the relevant HLA were identified by cumulative public TCR beta family frequency.

TCRdb recomputed calls from the reads with MiXCR, one row per CDR3 protein. The sample includes hundreds of thousands of distinct CDR3 sequences, less than 40% of them seen just once. Turning to this clonotype: The antigen remains undetermined.

V was clipped by 4 bases and J by 4 bases; unmatched bases: 5. The CDR3 sequence is 15 residues long. Germline V gene lookup returns CDR1 SGHAT and CDR2 FQNNGV. The TCR was taken from a human donor in good health (CMV status not recorded). Some clones in this sample may be carry-over from other donors' samples. This chain joins TRBV11-2 and TRBJ1-3; 9 nucleotides match TRBD1. The sample taken for sequencing was PBMCs. This chain's CDR3 is CASSSGQGLGNTIYF. Written as DNA, the CDR3 is TGTGCCAGCAGCTCTGGACAGGGGCTAGGAAACACCATATATTTT. The variable domain in full, with the rest retrieved from reference TRBV11-2 and TRBJ1-3, is EAGVAQSPRYKIIEKRQSVAFWCNPISGHATLYWYQQILGQGPKLLIQFQNNGVVDDSQLPKDRFSAERLKGVDSTLKIQPAKLEDSAVYLCASSSGQGLGNTIYFGEGSWLTVV.